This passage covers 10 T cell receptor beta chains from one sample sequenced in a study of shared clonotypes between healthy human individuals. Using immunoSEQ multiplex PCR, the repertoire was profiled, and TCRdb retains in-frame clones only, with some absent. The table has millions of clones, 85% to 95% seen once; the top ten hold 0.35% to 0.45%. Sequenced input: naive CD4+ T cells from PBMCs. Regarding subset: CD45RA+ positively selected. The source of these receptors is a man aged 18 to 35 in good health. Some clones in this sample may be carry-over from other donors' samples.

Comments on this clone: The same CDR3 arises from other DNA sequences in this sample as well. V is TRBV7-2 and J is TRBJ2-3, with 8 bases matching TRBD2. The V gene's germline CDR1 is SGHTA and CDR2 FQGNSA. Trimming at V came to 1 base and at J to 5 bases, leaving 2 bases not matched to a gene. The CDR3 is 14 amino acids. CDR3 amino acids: CASSLGTSGDTQYF. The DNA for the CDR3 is TGTGCCAGCAGCTTAGGTACTAGCGGAGATACGCAGTATTTT.

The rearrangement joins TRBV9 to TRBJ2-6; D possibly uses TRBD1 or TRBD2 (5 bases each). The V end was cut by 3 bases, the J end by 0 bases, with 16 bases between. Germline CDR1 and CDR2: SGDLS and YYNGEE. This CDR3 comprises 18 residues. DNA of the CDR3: TGTGCCAGCAGCGGGTTTGGGGGTCTCGACTCTGGGGCCAACGTCCTGACTTTC. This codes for CASSGFGGLDSGANVLTF.

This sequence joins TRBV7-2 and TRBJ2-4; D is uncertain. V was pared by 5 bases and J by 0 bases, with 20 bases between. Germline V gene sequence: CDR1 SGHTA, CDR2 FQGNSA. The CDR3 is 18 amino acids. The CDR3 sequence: CASSQRTRQEVAKNIQYF. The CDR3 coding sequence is TGTGCCAGCAGCCAAAGGACCAGGCAGGAAGTAGCCAAAAACATTCAGTACTTC. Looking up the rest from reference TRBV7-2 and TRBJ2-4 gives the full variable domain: GAGVSQSPSNKVTEKGKDVELRCDPISGHTALYWYRQSLGQGLEFLIYFQGNSAPDKSGLPSDRFSAERTGGSVSTLTIQRTQQEDSAVYLCASSQRTRQEVAKNIQYFGAGTRLSVL.

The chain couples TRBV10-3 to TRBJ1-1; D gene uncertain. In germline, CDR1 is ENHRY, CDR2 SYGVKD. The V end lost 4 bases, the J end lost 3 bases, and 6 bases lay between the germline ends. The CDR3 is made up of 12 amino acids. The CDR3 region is CAISGQDTEAFF. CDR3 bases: TGTGCCATCAGTGGGCAGGACACTGAAGCTTTCTTT.

CDR3 loop: CASSLASPATGELFF. The CDR3 DNA is TGCGCCAGCAGCTTGGCGTCCCCGGCCACCGGGGAGCTGTTTTTT. The chain combines TRBV5-1 with TRBJ2-2, with D hard to call. The CDR3 is 15 residues long. CDR1 is SGHRS, CDR2 YFSETQ, per germline. V was trimmed by 0 bases and J by 4 bases, leaving 10 bases between them.

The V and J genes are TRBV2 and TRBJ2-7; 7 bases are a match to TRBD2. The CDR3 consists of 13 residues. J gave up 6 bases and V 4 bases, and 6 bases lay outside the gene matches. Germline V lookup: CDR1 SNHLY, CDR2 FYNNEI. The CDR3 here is CASSGYGGSEQYF. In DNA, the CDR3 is TGTGCCAGCAGTGGTTACGGCGGGAGCGAGCAGTACTTC.

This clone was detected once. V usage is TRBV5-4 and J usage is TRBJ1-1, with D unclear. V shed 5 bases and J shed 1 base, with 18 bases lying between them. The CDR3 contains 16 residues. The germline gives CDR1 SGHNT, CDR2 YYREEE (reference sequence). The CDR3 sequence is CASSPRRANPNTEAFF. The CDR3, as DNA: TGTGCCAGCAGTCCACGCCGGGCGAACCCGAACACTGAAGCTTTCTTT.

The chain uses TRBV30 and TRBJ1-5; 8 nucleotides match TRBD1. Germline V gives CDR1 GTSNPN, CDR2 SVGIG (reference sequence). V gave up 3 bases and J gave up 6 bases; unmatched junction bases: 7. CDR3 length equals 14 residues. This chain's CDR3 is CAWSQDRGGQPQHF. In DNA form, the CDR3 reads TGTGCCTGGAGCCAAGACAGGGGAGGTCAGCCCCAGCATTTT.

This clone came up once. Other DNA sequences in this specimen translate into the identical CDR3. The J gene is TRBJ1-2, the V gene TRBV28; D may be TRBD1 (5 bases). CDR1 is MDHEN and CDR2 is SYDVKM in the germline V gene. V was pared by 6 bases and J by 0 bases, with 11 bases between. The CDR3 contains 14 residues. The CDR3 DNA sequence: TGTGCCAGCAGGGGTCAGGGAGCTAACTATGGCTACACCTTC. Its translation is CASRGQGANYGYTF.

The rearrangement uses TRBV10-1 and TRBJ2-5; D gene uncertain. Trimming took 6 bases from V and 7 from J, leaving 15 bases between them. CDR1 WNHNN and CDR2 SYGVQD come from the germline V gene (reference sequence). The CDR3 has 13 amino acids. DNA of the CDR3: TGCGCCAGCAGCGCAGATAAAATGGGGACCCAGTACTTC. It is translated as CASSADKMGTQYF.